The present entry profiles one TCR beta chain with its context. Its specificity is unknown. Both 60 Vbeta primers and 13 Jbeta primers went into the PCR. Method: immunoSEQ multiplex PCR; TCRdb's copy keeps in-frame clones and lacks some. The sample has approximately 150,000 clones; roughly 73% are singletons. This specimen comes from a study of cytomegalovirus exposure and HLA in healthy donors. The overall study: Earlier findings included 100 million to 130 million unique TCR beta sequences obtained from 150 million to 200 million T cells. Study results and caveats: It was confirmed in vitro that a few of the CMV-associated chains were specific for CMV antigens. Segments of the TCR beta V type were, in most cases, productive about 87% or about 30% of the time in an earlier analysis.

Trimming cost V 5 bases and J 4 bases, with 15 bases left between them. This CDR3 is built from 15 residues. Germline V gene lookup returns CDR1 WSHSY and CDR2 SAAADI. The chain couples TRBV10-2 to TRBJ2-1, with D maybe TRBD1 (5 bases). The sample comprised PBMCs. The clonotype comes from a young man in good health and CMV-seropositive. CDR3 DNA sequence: TGCGCCAGCAGTAATGACCTGGGGCTTTACAATGAGCAGTTCTTC. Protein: CASSNDLGLYNEQFF.